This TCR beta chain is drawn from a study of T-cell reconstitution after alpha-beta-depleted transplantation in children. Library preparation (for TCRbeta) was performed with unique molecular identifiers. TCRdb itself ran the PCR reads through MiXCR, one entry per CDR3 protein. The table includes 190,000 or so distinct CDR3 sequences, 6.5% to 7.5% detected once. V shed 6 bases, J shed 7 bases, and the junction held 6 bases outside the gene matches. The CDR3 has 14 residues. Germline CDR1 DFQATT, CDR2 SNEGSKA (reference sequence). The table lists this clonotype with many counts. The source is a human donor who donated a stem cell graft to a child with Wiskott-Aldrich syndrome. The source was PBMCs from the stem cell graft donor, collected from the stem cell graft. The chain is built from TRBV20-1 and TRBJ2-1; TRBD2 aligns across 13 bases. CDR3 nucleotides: TGCAGTGCCACAGGACTAGCGGGAGTGAATGAGCAGTTCTTC. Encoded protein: CSATGLAGVNEQFF.